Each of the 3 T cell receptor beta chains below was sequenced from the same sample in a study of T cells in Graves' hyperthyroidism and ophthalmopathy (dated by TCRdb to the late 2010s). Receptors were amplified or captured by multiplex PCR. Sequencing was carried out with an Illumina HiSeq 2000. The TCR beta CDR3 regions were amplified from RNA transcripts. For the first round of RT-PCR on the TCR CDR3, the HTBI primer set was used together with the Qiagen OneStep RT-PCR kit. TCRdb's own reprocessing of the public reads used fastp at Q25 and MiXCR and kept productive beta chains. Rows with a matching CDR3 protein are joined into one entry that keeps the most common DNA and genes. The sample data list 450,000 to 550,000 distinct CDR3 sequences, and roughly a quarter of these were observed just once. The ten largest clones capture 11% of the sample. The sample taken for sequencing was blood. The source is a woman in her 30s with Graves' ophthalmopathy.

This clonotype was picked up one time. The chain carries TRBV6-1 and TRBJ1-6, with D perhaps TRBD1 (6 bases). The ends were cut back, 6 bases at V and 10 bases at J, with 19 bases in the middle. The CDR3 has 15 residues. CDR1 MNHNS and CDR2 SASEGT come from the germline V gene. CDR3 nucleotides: TGTGCCAGCAGCCGCCCTGGCAGGGGAGAATCACCCCTCCACTTT. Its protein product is CASSRPGRGESPLHF.

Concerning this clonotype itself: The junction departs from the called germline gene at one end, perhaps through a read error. Here the CDR3 DNA reads TGTGCCAGCAGCTACAGGGGGCAAAACGAGCATTACTTC. It codes for CASSYRGQNEHYF. V usage is TRBV3-1 and J usage is TRBJ2-7; TRBD1 agrees at 9 bases. Germline CDR1 and CDR2: LGHDT and YNNKEL (reference sequence). This CDR3 is built from 13 residues.

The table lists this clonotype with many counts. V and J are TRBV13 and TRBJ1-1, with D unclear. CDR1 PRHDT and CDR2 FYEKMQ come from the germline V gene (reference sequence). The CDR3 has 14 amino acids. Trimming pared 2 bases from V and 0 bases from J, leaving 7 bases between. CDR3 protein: CASSLWYLNTEAFF. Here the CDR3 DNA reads TGTGCCAGCAGCTTATGGTACTTGAACACTGAAGCTTTCTTT.